These T cell receptor beta chains were read from a single sample in a study of blood T cell repertoires in COVID-19. Method: immunoSEQ multiplex PCR; TCRdb's copy keeps in-frame clones and lacks some. The sample consists of about 120,000 clones, approximately 92% of them appearing once. The sequencing input was peripheral blood. All receptors derive from a man aged 70 or older with active or convalescent COVID-19. Both conserved end residues are part of each CDR3. The order of the fields is V gene, D gene, J gene, clone size, CDR3 DNA, CDR3 protein. D genes are given only for firm matches. Some rows have no size entry. The others give once, few or many, or a class for an expanded clone.

TRBV9,TRBD2,TRBJ2-1,.,TGTGCCAGCAGCGAGGGACTAGCGGGAGTCCCCTACAATGAGCAGTTCTTC,CASSEGLAGVPYNEQFF
TRBV29-1,TRBD2,TRBJ2-3,once,TGCAGCGTTGAAGATGGGAGGGACCCCACAGATACGCAGTATTTT,CSVEDGRDPTDTQYF
TRBV20-1,.,TRBJ1-4,few,TGCAGTGCTTGGACAGATGAAAAACTGTTTTTT,CSAWTDEKLFF
TRBV28,TRBD1,TRBJ1-3,.,TGTGCCAGCAGTCCCGGACAGGCAATTAACACCATATATTTT,CASSPGQAINTIYF
TRBV5-1,TRBD1,TRBJ1-4,.,TGCGCCAGCAGCTTGGCTACAGGGGATGAAAAACTGTTTTTT,CASSLATGDEKLFF
TRBV5-6,.,TRBJ2-2,.,TGTGCCAGCAGCTTGGCAGGCCACACCGGGGAGCTGTTTTTT,CASSLAGHTGELFF
TRBV6-4,TRBD2,TRBJ2-2,.,TGTGCCAGCAGGGCCGGGTTGAGCGGGGCTAACACCGGGGAGCTGTTTTTT,CASRAGLSGANTGELFF
TRBV29-1,TRBD1,TRBJ2-2,few,TGCAGCGTTGCGGACAGGGACGTACCCGGGGAGCTGTTTTTT,CSVADRDVPGELFF
TRBV11-3,.,TRBJ2-3,.,TGTGCCAGCAGCTTCGGTCTCAGCGACGATACGCAGTATTTT,CASSFGLSDDTQYF
TRBV21-1,.,TRBJ1-1,.,TGTGCCAGCCCAGGAGCCTTAGGAGGGGTCAAAACTGAAGCTTTCTTT,CASPGALGGVKTEAFF
TRBV2,.,TRBJ2-1,.,TGTGCCAGCAGTGAGGGGGCACAGGTCTACAATGAGCAGTTCTTC,CASSEGAQVYNEQFF
TRBV29-1,TRBD1,TRBJ1-4,few,TGCAGCGTATCGGGACAGGTTGCAACTAATGAAAAACTGTTTTTT,CSVSGQVATNEKLFF
TRBV6-5,.,TRBJ2-2,.,TGTGCCACCCATTTCAGGAGCCCCGGAGGCGGGGAGCTGTTTTTT,CATHFRSPGGGELFF
TRBV6-5,TRBD2,TRBJ2-1,.,TGTGCCAGCAGTTTGAGCGGGAGCCCCTACAATGAGCAGTTCTTC,CASSLSGSPYNEQFF
TRBV29-1,.,TRBJ2-1,.,TGCAGCCTCTATGCACCCGGGACAACGAATGAGCAGTTCTTC,CSLYAPGTTNEQFF
TRBV5-8,.,TRBJ2-7,.,TGTGCCTCCCAGGACTCCTACGAGCAGTACTTC,CASQDSYEQYF
TRBV5-4,.,TRBJ2-5,.,TGTGCCAGCCACGGGGGGCCCCCGGGGAATGGAGAGACCCAGTACTTC,CASHGGPPGNGETQYF
TRBV11-2,.,TRBJ1-5,.,TGTGCCAGCAGCTTTGGAGGGGTGGGGGGCAATCAGCCCCAGCATTTT,CASSFGGVGGNQPQHF
TRBV19,TRBD2,TRBJ2-7,.,TGTGCCAGTAGTACCCGGGGTAGCGGGAAGAACTACGAGCAGTACTTC,CASSTRGSGKNYEQYF
TRBV18,TRBD2,TRBJ2-1,.,TGTGCCAGCTCACCACCGATGGCGGGAGGTTTGGGTGAGCAGTTCTTC,CASSPPMAGGLGEQFF
TRBV3-1/TRBV3-2,TRBD1,TRBJ1-1,once,TGTGCCAGCAGCCCGCGGGACAGGGACACTGAAGCTTTCTTT,CASSPRDRDTEAFF
TRBV7-9,.,TRBJ1-1,.,TGTGCCAGCAGCTTAAGGGAGGACACTGAAGCTTTCTTT,CASSLREDTEAFF
TRBV19,.,TRBJ1-3,.,TGTGCCAGTAGGGTCGACAGGAGCTCTGGAAACACCATATATTTT,CASRVDRSSGNTIYF
TRBV19,TRBD1,TRBJ2-5,.,TGTGCCACCACCGGGACAGGGAAAGAGACCCAGTACTTC,CATTGTGKETQYF
TRBV19,.,TRBJ1-5,once,TGTGCCAGTAGTATTACGACACTTTTTTATCAGCCCCAGCATTTT,CASSITTLFYQPQHF
TRBV7-9,.,TRBJ2-2,.,TGTGCCAGCAGCTTAGCTAGCACTTCGAACACCGGGGAGCTGTTTTTT,CASSLASTSNTGELFF
TRBV3-1/TRBV3-2,TRBD1,TRBJ1-1,.,TGTGCCAGCAGCCAAGAGACAGGGGAATTATTGGAGAGCACTGAAGCTTTCTTT,CASSQETGELLESTEAFF
TRBV19,TRBD2,TRBJ2-7,.,TGTGCCAGTAGTATAGGGACTAGCGGGGCCCTCGCCGAGCAGTACTTC,CASSIGTSGALAEQYF
TRBV27,TRBD1,TRBJ1-5,.,TGTGCCAGCAGTTTATCGCGGACAGGGGGTCGGGGCAATCAGCCCCAGCATTTT,CASSLSRTGGRGNQPQHF
TRBV29-1,.,TRBJ2-2,once,TGCAGCGTTGAAGAGGGAGCGCCGGGGGAGCTGTTTTTT,CSVEEGAPGELFF
TRBV3-1/TRBV3-2,.,TRBJ2-7,few,TGTGCCAGCAGCCTGGACAGCAGGCAGTACTTC,CASSLDSRQYF
TRBV28,.,TRBJ2-2,.,TGTGCCAGCGTATCTAGCGGCGGGACAAACACCGGGGAGCTGTTTTTT,CASVSSGGTNTGELFF
TRBV18,.,TRBJ1-5,few,TGTGCCAGGTCCCGAGCCTTAGATCAGCCCCAGCATTTT,CARSRALDQPQHF
TRBV5-1,.,TRBJ2-1,.,TGCGCCAGCAGCTTGATGTACTCCTACAATGAGCAGTTCTTC,CASSLMYSYNEQFF
TRBV5-1,TRBD2,TRBJ2-3,.,TGCGCCAGCAATCGGGGACTAGCGGGAGATACGCAGTATTTT,CASNRGLAGDTQYF
TRBV6-6,TRBD1,TRBJ2-1,once,TGTGCCAGCAGTTCCCGGGACAGGGGGGTTAATGAGCAGTTCTTC,CASSSRDRGVNEQFF
TRBV28,TRBD1,TRBJ1-1,once,TGTGCCAGCAGTTCAGGACAGGGGGCGAGGACTGAAGCTTTCTTT,CASSSGQGARTEAFF
TRBV3-1/TRBV3-2,.,TRBJ2-1,.,TGTGCCAGCAGCCAAGATTTTAACAATGAGCAGTTCTTC,CASSQDFNNEQFF
TRBV29-1,TRBD2,TRBJ2-1,once,TGCAGCGTCCCCGCCCCAGCGGGAGGGTCCTACAATGAGCAGTTCTTC,CSVPAPAGGSYNEQFF
TRBV7-2,.,TRBJ2-1,.,TGTGCCAGCAGCTTAGGGCTAGAAGGCAATGAGCAGTTCTTC,CASSLGLEGNEQFF
TRBV10-3,.,TRBJ2-7,.,TGTGCCATCAGTGCAGTCGACGGGACAACCGAGCAGTACTTC,CAISAVDGTTEQYF
TRBV18,.,TRBJ1-1,.,TGTGCCAGCTCACCGGGGCCAGCGAACACTGAAGCTTTCTTT,CASSPGPANTEAFF
TRBV29-1,.,TRBJ2-7,.,TGCAGCGTGGGGACTTTTTGGGGGGGCCTTACCTACGAGCAGTACTTC,CSVGTFWGGLTYEQYF
TRBV6-5,TRBD1,TRBJ1-1,.,TGTGCCAGCAGTTACTCCGACAGGGAGACTGAAGCTTTCTTT,CASSYSDRETEAFF
TRBV7-8,.,TRBJ1-2,.,TGTGCCAGCAGCTTAGGTGCTGGGGGGAGTTATGGCTACACCTTC,CASSLGAGGSYGYTF
TRBV9,TRBD2,TRBJ2-1,.,TGTGCCAGCATCCGTAGAGGCGGGAGGTCCTACAATGAGCAGTTCTTC,CASIRRGGRSYNEQFF